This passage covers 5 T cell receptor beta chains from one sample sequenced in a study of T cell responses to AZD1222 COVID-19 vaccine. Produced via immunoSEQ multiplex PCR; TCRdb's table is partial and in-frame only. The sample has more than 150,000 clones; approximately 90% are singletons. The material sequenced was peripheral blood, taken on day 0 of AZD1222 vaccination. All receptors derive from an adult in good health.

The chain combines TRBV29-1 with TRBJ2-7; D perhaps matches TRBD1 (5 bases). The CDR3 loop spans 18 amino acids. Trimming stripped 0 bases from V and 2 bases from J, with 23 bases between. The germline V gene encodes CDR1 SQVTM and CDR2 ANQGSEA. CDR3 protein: CSVEEEEGFLAGTYEQYF. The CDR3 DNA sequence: TGCAGCGTTGAAGAAGAAGAAGGATTCTTGGCAGGGACCTACGAGCAGTACTTC.

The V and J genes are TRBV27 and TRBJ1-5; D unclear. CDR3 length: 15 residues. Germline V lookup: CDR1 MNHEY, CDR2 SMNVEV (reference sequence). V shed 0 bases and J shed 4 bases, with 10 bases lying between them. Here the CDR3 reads CASSLSRAGNQPQHF. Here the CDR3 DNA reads TGTGCCAGCAGTTTATCGAGGGCGGGGAATCAGCCCCAGCATTTT.

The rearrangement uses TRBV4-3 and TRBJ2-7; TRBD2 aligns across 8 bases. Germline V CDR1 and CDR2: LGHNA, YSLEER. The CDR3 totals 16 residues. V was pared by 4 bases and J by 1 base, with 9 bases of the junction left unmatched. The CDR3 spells CASSPSPSGGSYEQYF. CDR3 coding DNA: TGCGCCAGCAGCCCCTCCCCCAGCGGGGGATCCTACGAGCAGTACTTC.

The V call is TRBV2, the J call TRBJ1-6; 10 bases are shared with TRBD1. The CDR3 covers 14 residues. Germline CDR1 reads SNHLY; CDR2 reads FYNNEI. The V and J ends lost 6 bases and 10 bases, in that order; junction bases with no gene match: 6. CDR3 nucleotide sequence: TGTGCCAGCAGGGGACAGGGGATTAACTCACCCCTCCACTTT. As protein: CASRGQGINSPLHF.

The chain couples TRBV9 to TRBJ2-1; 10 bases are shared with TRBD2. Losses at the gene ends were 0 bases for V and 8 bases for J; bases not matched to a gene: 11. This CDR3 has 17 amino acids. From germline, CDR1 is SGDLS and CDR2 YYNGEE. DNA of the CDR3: TGTGCCAGCAGCGTAGCGGCTAGCGGGAGTTCTTTTTATGAGCAGTTCTTC. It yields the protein CASSVAASGSSFYEQFF. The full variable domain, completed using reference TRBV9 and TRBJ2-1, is DSGVTQTPKHLITATGQRVTLRCSPRSGDLSVYWYQQSLDQGLQFLIQYYNGEERAKGNILERFSAQQFPDLHSELNLSSLELGDSALYFCASSVAASGSSFYEQFFGPGTRLTVL.